These 22 T cell receptor beta chains came from one sample sequenced in a study of T-cell memory formation after mild COVID-19. One entry per CDR3 protein, called by TCRdb with MiXCR from the 5' RACE reads. Among some 330,000 distinct CDR3 sequences listed, over 20% were seen once. Sequencing was performed on PBMCs or a T cell subset sorted from them (not recorded which). All receptors come from an adult woman who had mild COVID-19 (a few samples of this study predate the infection). Cell type and time point are not known.

This clonotype has a handful of counts. This chain links TRBV16 with TRBJ1-6; 9 nucleotides align to TRBD1. The CDR3 loop spans 15 amino acids. The germline V gene has CDR1 KGHSY and CDR2 FQNENV. J lost 13 bases, V lost 4 bases, and 11 bases had no gene match. The CDR3 bases are TGTGCCAGCAGCCTTCAACAGGGGGCGAAAATCCCCCTCCACTTT. As protein: CASSLQQGAKIPLHF.

This CDR3 reads CASSVAWGQGAYEQYF. The CDR3 bases are TGTGCCAGCAGCGTAGCTTGGGGACAGGGAGCCTACGAGCAGTACTTC. This chain links TRBV9 with TRBJ2-7; 9 bases fit TRBD1. V was clipped by 0 bases and J by 2 bases; unmatched bases: 6. The germline gives CDR1 SGDLS, CDR2 YYNGEE. The length of the CDR3 is 16 residues.

The table lists this clonotype with a few counts. This sequence joins TRBV5-1 and TRBJ2-1; 11 nucleotides match TRBD2. This CDR3 region has 15 residues. CDR1 is SGHRS, CDR2 YFSETQ, per germline. Trimming at V came to 6 bases and at J to 5 bases, leaving 7 bases not matched to a gene. The chain's CDR3 is CASTELAGDHNEQFF. The CDR3 coding sequence is TGCGCCAGCACGGAACTAGCGGGGGATCACAATGAGCAGTTCTTC.

This chain joins TRBV6-2 or TRBV6-3 and TRBJ2-3; perhaps TRBD2 as D (6 bases). This CDR3 contains 15 residues. Trimming pared 10 bases from V and 2 bases from J, leaving 19 bases between. The V gene's germline CDR1 is MNHEY and CDR2 SVGEGT. In DNA form, the CDR3 reads TGTGCCACCCTGATAGCGGAGGGATTCACAGATACGCAGTATTTT. It is translated as CATLIAEGFTDTQYF.

This clonotype was observed a handful of times. The chain carries TRBV6-6 and TRBJ2-3, with D tentatively TRBD2 (6 bases). Germline V gene data show CDR1 as MNHNY and CDR2 as SVGAGI (reference sequence). V lost 7 bases and J lost 0, with 14 bases in between. The CDR3 length is 15 residues. CDR3 residues: CASTQTSQSTDTQYF. The CDR3 region has the DNA TGTGCCAGCACCCAGACTAGTCAGAGCACAGATACGCAGTATTTT.

This clonotype was observed a few times. This rearrangement joins TRBV5-1 to TRBJ2-7; 9 nucleotides align to TRBD1. With V trimmed by 4 bases and J by 4 bases, 12 bases remained unmatched. The CDR3 is 16 amino acids. Germline assignment: CDR1 SGHRS and CDR2 YFSETQ. The CDR3 protein is CASSADRGGSRYEQYF. The CDR3 DNA is TGCGCCAGCAGCGCCGACAGGGGGGGATCAAGGTACGAGCAGTACTTC. Supplemented by reference TRBV5-1 and TRBJ2-7, the full variable domain reads KAGVTQTPRYLIKTRGQQVTLSCSPISGHRSVSWYQQTPGQGLQFLFEYFSETQRNKGNFPGRFSGRQFSNSRSEMNVSTLELGDSALYLCASSADRGGSRYEQYFGPGTRLTVT.

This clonotype was counted only a few times. The chain combines TRBV2 with TRBJ1-2; 12 bases are shared with TRBD1. Losses at the gene ends were 5 bases for V and 2 bases for J; bases not matched to a gene: 9. The CDR3 has 17 amino acids. Germline V gene data show CDR1 as SNHLY and CDR2 as FYNNEI. The CDR3, as DNA: TGTGCCAGCAGTCTCCGGGACAGGGGGCGTTCGAACTATGGCTACACCTTC. Its protein is CASSLRDRGRSNYGYTF.

This chain uses TRBV7-9 with TRBJ2-1; D ambiguous. V dropped 5 bases and J dropped 8 bases, with 10 bases sitting between them. Germline-derived CDR1 and CDR2 are SEHNR and FQNEAQ (reference sequence). The CDR3 totals 12 residues. CDR3 amino acids: CASSPRRDEQFF. Written as DNA, the CDR3 is TGTGCCAGCAGCCCCCGAAGGGATGAGCAGTTCTTC.

The rearrangement joins TRBV4-1 to TRBJ1-1; D uncertain. CDR1 and CDR2 (germline): MGHRA, YSYEKL. The ends were cut back, 1 base at V and 4 bases at J, with 7 bases in the middle. This CDR3 is 13 amino acids long. The CDR3 reads CASSQVPSTEAFF. CDR3 sequence (DNA): TGCGCCAGCAGCCAAGTCCCCTCCACTGAAGCTTTCTTT.

The gene calls are TRBV12-3 or TRBV12-4 and TRBJ1-5; possible D gene TRBD1, 5 bases. The CDR3 loop spans 13 amino acids. V lost 4 bases to trimming and J lost 7 bases, with 11 bases between them. CDR3 loop: CASSYGGGQPQHF. CDR3 bases: TGTGCCAGCAGTTACGGGGGAGGGCAGCCCCAGCATTTT.

Only a few counts were recorded for this clonotype. J is TRBJ2-2 and V is TRBV4-2; D may be TRBD1 or TRBD2 (5 bases each). The ends were cut back, 3 bases at V and 6 bases at J, with 14 bases in the middle. The CDR3 totals 15 residues. Germline assignment: CDR1 LGHNA and CDR2 YNFKEQ. This CDR3 reads CASSQTRGASGELFF. DNA for the CDR3: TGTGCCAGCAGCCAGACGAGGGGAGCTTCCGGGGAGCTGTTTTTT.

There are a few counts of this clonotype. V gene TRBV24-1 combines with J gene TRBJ2-1; unclear D gene. CDR3 length: 13 amino acids. Looked up from germline, CDR1 is KGHDR and CDR2 is SFDVKD. Between the trimmed V and J ends, which lost 3 bases and 1 base, there was a span of 3 bases. The CDR3 nucleotides are TGTGCCACCAGTGATCTTTCCTACAATGAGCAGTTCTTC. Residues: CATSDLSYNEQFF.

This rearrangement joins TRBV7-6 to TRBJ2-7; the D gene could be TRBD1 or TRBD2 (5 bases each). The V gene's germline CDR1 is SGHVS and CDR2 FNYEAQ. V was clipped by 5 bases and J by 0 bases, with 11 bases between them. The CDR3 is 14 residues long. The CDR3 sequence is CASSGLGVSYEQYF. The CDR3, as DNA: TGTGCCAGCAGCGGATTGGGGGTCTCCTACGAGCAGTACTTC.

This clonotype came up many times. The gene calls are TRBV5-4 and TRBJ2-3; 10 bases align to TRBD2. The length of the CDR3 is 14 residues. From germline, CDR1 is SGHNT and CDR2 YYREEE (reference sequence). V trimming: 5 bases; J trimming: 8 bases; junction bases outside the gene matches: 8. The chain's CDR3 is CASRQSGRAATQYF. CDR3 DNA: TGTGCCAGCAGACAAAGCGGGAGGGCCGCTACGCAGTATTTT.

This clonotype has more than one count but fewer than ten. In DNA, the CDR3 is TGTGCCAGCAGTTCGGGCCCTTGGACAGGGGAAAAAGGCCTAGGTAACACCATATATTTT. Translation: CASSSGPWTGEKGLGNTIYF. The chain carries TRBV6-5 and TRBJ1-3; 9 bases line up with TRBD1. CDR1 is MNHEY and CDR2 is SVGAGI in the germline V gene. CDR3 length equals 20 residues. Trimming at V came to 4 bases and at J to 7 bases, leaving 23 bases not matched to a gene.

This sequence joins TRBV7-9 and TRBJ2-4; D is perhaps TRBD1 (6 bases). The CDR3 spans 14 residues. V lost 5 bases and J lost 5, with 13 bases in between. Germline lookup yields CDR1 SEHNR and CDR2 FQNEAQ (reference sequence). The CDR3 spells CASSREQGQNIQYF. The DNA for the CDR3 is TGTGCCAGCAGCAGAGAACAGGGCCAAAACATTCAGTACTTC.

The genes are TRBV12-3 or TRBV12-4 and TRBJ2-1; D gene unclear. V gave up 1 base and J gave up 3 bases, with 10 bases separating them. The CDR3 spans 15 residues. This CDR3 reads CASSLGENGYNEQFF. DNA for the CDR3: TGTGCCAGCAGTTTAGGTGAGAACGGCTACAATGAGCAGTTCTTC.

This clonotype was recorded many times. The V gene is TRBV27, the J gene TRBJ1-5, with D unresolved. Germline V gene data show CDR1 as MNHEY and CDR2 as SMNVEV (reference sequence). V was trimmed by 4 bases and J by 6 bases, leaving 10 bases between them. This CDR3 has 13 amino acids. The CDR3 sequence: CASSSSSTQPQHF. CDR3 in DNA: TGTGCCAGCAGTTCCAGCAGTACTCAGCCCCAGCATTTT.

This chain joins TRBV3-1 and TRBJ1-1; D is possibly TRBD1 (5 bases). In germline, CDR1 is LGHDT, CDR2 YNNKEL (reference sequence). The CDR3 extends over 13 amino acids. The V gene lost 1 base and the J gene lost 10 bases, with 13 bases spanning the gap. The CDR3 DNA reads TGTGCCAGCAGCCAAGTCGGCAGGGTGGCAGCTTTCTTT. Protein: CASSQVGRVAAFF.

V and J are TRBV6-5 and TRBJ2-3; the D is unclear. Trimming shortened V by 2 bases and J by 1 base, and 7 bases separated the two germline ends. Germline CDR1 and CDR2: MNHEY and SVGAGI. CDR3 size: 14 residues. In nucleotides, the CDR3 is TGTGCCAGCAGTTACGACCCTGGCACAGATACGCAGTATTTT. Its translation: CASSYDPGTDTQYF.

CDR3 DNA: TGTGCCAGCAGCGTAGGTTCTGCGGAGGCCACTGAAGCTTTCTTT. Its protein is CASSVGSAEATEAFF. V is TRBV9 and J is TRBJ1-1; the D is unclear. Germline lookup yields CDR1 SGDLS and CDR2 YYNGEE. The CDR3 extends over 15 amino acids. Trimming stripped 0 bases from V and 4 bases from J, with 13 bases between.

This clonotype was detected only a few times. The chain has TRBV6-2 or TRBV6-3 and TRBJ2-1; D remains unclear. The V end lost 6 bases, the J end lost 3 bases, and 15 bases lay between the germline ends. The germline V gene encodes CDR1 MNHEY and CDR2 SVGEGT. CDR3 length: 15 residues. CDR3 DNA: TGTGCCAGCAGCTCCGACTGGAACCGCTACAATGAGCAGTTCTTC. Translating it yields CASSSDWNRYNEQFF.